This T cell receptor beta chain is from a study of cytomegalovirus exposure and HLA in healthy donors. PCR employed 60 Vbeta and 13 Jbeta primers. Here immunoSEQ multiplex PCR was the method, and the copy in TCRdb shows in-frame clones only, minus some. This sample contains some 80,000 clones. This CDR3 contains 17 residues. Germline V lookup: CDR1 MNHEY, CDR2 SMNVEV (reference sequence). Trimming stripped 11 bases from V and 0 bases from J, with 23 bases between. Sequencing was performed on PBMCs. The receptor was isolated from a man over 45 in good health and CMV-seropositive. This chain joins TRBV27 and TRBJ2-4; D is perhaps TRBD1 (6 bases). CDR3 in amino acids: CAPRGQGIWGAKNIQYF. The CDR3 DNA follows: TGTGCCCCTCGTGGGCAGGGGATATGGGGAGCCAAAAACATTCAGTACTTC.